This T cell receptor beta chain is from a study of siplizumab effects on memory and regulatory T cells. Method: immunoSEQ multiplex PCR; TCRdb's copy keeps in-frame clones and lacks some. The sample has 80,000 to 130,000 clones; approximately 90% are singletons. Worth noting for this clone: Its antigen is undetermined.

This CDR3 spans 15 amino acids. V dropped 1 base and J dropped 6; count of bases not matched to a gene: 6. Germline CDR1 is SGHAT and CDR2 is FQNNGV. Findings of the study overall: Assignment to unstimulated subsets succeeded for only a minor fraction of the alloreactive clones.

The chain has TRBV11-2 and TRBJ2-1, with 7 bases lining up with TRBD2. Sequencing was done on a sample of Tregs sorted from blood. This TCR derives from a human donor in good health. The CDR3 DNA is TGTGCCAGCAGCTTAGGGCTAACGGGGGGCAATGAGCAGTTCTTC. Its protein is CASSLGLTGGNEQFF.